The clone carrying this T cell receptor beta chain came up a few times. As yet, its antigen is unknown. This entry belongs to a study of T cells after yellow fever vaccination. Study details: The SMART-Seq v4 Ultra Low Input method served to prepare the low-cell-number fractions.

Study-level findings and limits: Boosting was followed by the reappearance of most primary-vaccination clones (about 97% CD4, around 90% CD8). On re-exposure, the response was weaker but peaked faster, at day 5 versus 15.

Trimming took 0 bases from V and 2 from J; bases not matched to a gene: 11. CDR1 is MNHEY and CDR2 is SVGEGT in the germline V gene. The CDR3 is 19 residues long. 5'RACE template switching added a universal primer site and UMIs to TCR cDNA. TCRdb called the 5' RACE reads again in MiXCR, with one record for every CDR3 protein. The sample lists around 600,000 distinct CDR3 sequences; about 12% were seen once. The receptor was derived from a man aged 25 to 40 who received the YFV17D yellow fever vaccine. The specimen comprised PBMCs, sampled on the day of the yellow fever booster vaccination. This chain connects TRBV6-2 or TRBV6-3 to TRBJ2-3; 10 nucleotides align to TRBD1. The CDR3 DNA reads as TGTGCCAGCAGTTACTCGGGACAGGGGAGTTTCGGTAACACAGATACGCAGTATTTT. Translation gives CASSYSGQGSFGNTDTQYF.